A single sample is the source of the 26 T cell receptor beta chains below, sequenced in a study of T cell responses to AZD1222 COVID-19 vaccine. TCRdb's copy holds only in-frame clones and misses some; the assay was immunoSEQ multiplex PCR. The sample yields around 140,000 clones, 90% to 95% seen once. Sequences were derived from peripheral blood, sampled 28 days after the second AZD1222 dose. Receptors originate from an adult who received the AZD1222 COVID-19 vaccine.

The V call is TRBV9, the J call TRBJ1-4, with TRBD1 as a possible D gene (6 bases). The CDR3 covers 15 residues. V lost 0 bases and J 0 bases, leaving 6 bases between the germline ends. Germline loops: CDR1 SGDLS, CDR2 YYNGEE. The CDR3 nucleotides are TGTGCCAGCAGCGTAGAGGGGGCAACTAATGAAAAACTGTTTTTT. This gives the protein CASSVEGATNEKLFF.

The chain employs TRBV29-1 and TRBJ1-1; maybe TRBD1 (6 bases). The V end was cut by 6 bases, the J end by 1 base, with 12 bases between. The CDR3 runs 13 residues. Germline CDR1 and CDR2: SQVTM and ANQGSEA. CDR3 region: CSVDSVGNTEAFF. The CDR3 coding sequence is TGCAGCGTGGACAGTGTCGGGAACACTGAAGCTTTCTTT.

This sequence joins TRBV4-2 and TRBJ1-1; D uncertain. Deletions cut 3 bases from V and 7 bases from J, with 18 bases between. CDR3 length: 15 amino acids. The germline V gene encodes CDR1 LGHNA and CDR2 YNFKEQ. The CDR3, as DNA: TGTGCCAGCAGCCACCCCCAGGCGGGTAGCGGTGAAGCTTTCTTT. Amino acids: CASSHPQAGSGEAFF.

This CDR3 is CASRDFNEQFF. CDR3 sequence (DNA): TGTGCCAGCAGGGACTTCAATGAGCAGTTCTTC. The rearrangement joins TRBV6-5 to TRBJ2-1; D may be TRBD2 (5 bases). CDR1 and CDR2 from the germline V gene are MNHEY and SVGAGI. The V end was cut by 6 bases, the J end by 6 bases, with 6 bases between. CDR3 size: 11 residues.

As for this clone: Other DNA sequences of this sample code for an identical CDR3. The chain is built from TRBV7-9 and TRBJ1-1; TRBD1 might be the D (5 bases). CDR1 and CDR2 (germline): SEHNR, FQNEAQ (reference sequence). The CDR3 has 14 residues. V was cut by 3 bases and J by 2 bases, with 10 bases left in between. The CDR3, as DNA: TGTGCCAGCAGCTTGGGGAGGGGCAACACTGAAGCTTTCTTT. This translates into CASSLGRGNTEAFF. The variable domain in full, completed from reference TRBV7-9 and TRBJ1-1, reads DTGVSQNPRHKITKRGQNVTFRCDPISEHNRLYWYRQTLGQGPEFLTYFQNEAQLEKSRLLSDRFSAERPKGSFSTLEIQRTEQGDSAMYLCASSLGRGNTEAFFGQGTRLTVV.

A remark on this clone: The identical CDR3 is also encoded by other nucleotide sequences in the sample. V usage is TRBV4-1 and J usage is TRBJ2-6, with a tentative D call TRBD1 (5 bases). The germline V and J ends were trimmed by 0 bases and 1 base, with 7 bases remaining between them. The germline V gene has CDR1 MGHRA and CDR2 YSYEKL. The CDR3 is 16 residues long. The CDR3 region is CASSQEAGSGANVLTF. The CDR3 DNA reads as TGCGCCAGCAGCCAAGAAGCAGGGTCTGGGGCCAACGTCCTGACTTTC.

The genes are TRBV7-2 and TRBJ2-3; TRBD2 aligns across 10 bases. CDR3 length equals 14 residues. Germline V gene lookup returns CDR1 SGHTA and CDR2 FQGNSA. J was trimmed by 6 bases and V by 4 bases; bases with no gene match: 4. CDR3 region: CASSYSGRRDTQYF. CDR3 sequence (DNA): TGTGCCAGCAGCTATAGCGGGAGGAGGGATACGCAGTATTTT.

This chain links TRBV24-1 with TRBJ2-7; 8 bases are a match to TRBD2. The CDR3 contains 15 residues. Per germline, CDR1 KGHDR and CDR2 SFDVKD. With V trimmed by 8 bases and J by 3 bases, 11 bases remained unmatched. The CDR3 region is CATTPAREADYEQYF. The CDR3, as DNA: TGTGCCACCACTCCCGCGCGGGAGGCTGACTACGAGCAGTACTTC.

J is TRBJ1-4 and V is TRBV7-6, with TRBD1 matching over 9 bases. This CDR3 has 15 residues. V shed 5 bases and J 6 bases; nucleotides not matched to a gene: 7. Germline CDR1 SGHVS, CDR2 FNYEAQ. The CDR3 coding sequence is TGTGCCAGCAGCCCAATGGACAGGGGAGATGAAAAACTGTTTTTT. Translating it yields CASSPMDRGDEKLFF.

The rearrangement links TRBV9 to TRBJ2-7; no firm D call. V lost 4 bases, J lost 5 bases, and 10 bases lay in between. CDR3 length equals 12 residues. The V gene's germline CDR1 is SGDLS and CDR2 YYNGEE. The CDR3: CASSPRAHEQYF. In DNA, the CDR3 is TGTGCCAGCAGCCCTCGGGCCCACGAGCAGTACTTC.

This sequence joins TRBV2 and TRBJ2-7; the D is unclear. The CDR3 runs to 11 residues. V was shortened by 3 bases and J by 13 bases, with 13 bases between the two germline ends. In germline, CDR1 is SNHLY, CDR2 FYNNEI. The DNA for the CDR3 is TGTGCCAGCAGTGACGCCCCCAGACACTACTTC. It translates to CASSDAPRHYF.

This chain links TRBV4-1 with TRBJ1-1, with 7 bases aligning to TRBD1. The CDR3 contains 14 residues. V trimming: 4 bases; J trimming: 4 bases; junction bases outside the gene matches: 6. Germline CDR1 reads MGHRA; CDR2 reads YSYEKL. In nucleotides, the CDR3 is TGCGCCAGCAGCCGGTTGACAGGGCGCACTGAAGCTTTCTTT. It yields the protein CASSRLTGRTEAFF.

V gene TRBV2 combines with J gene TRBJ2-1; a weak D match, TRBD2 (7 bases). Germline-derived CDR1 and CDR2 are SNHLY and FYNNEI. The CDR3 covers 17 residues. The ends were cut back, 6 bases at V and 0 bases at J, with 18 bases in the middle. The CDR3 is CASSVWGGGLSYNEQFF. The CDR3 region has the DNA TGTGCCAGCAGCGTTTGGGGGGGCGGACTCTCCTACAATGAGCAGTTCTTC.

The chain uses TRBV3-1 (or the pseudogene TRBV3-2) and TRBJ2-2; D unresolved. This CDR3 contains 14 residues. Germline CDR1 and CDR2: LGHDT and YNNKEL (reference sequence). The ends were cut back, 4 bases at V and 7 bases at J, with 13 bases in the middle. The CDR3 coding sequence is TGTGCCAGCAGCCCTCCACCCGGTCACGGGGAGCTGTTTTTT. Translation: CASSPPPGHGELFF.

The rearrangement links TRBV6-5 to TRBJ2-7; D could derive from TRBD1 or TRBD2 (6 bases each). Trimming pared 7 bases from V and 2 bases from J, leaving 12 bases between. The CDR3 length is 13 residues. CDR1 and CDR2 from the germline V gene are MNHEY and SVGAGI. Here the CDR3 reads CASTKGGTYEQYF. CDR3 coding DNA: TGTGCCAGCACCAAGGGGGGAACCTACGAGCAGTACTTC.

The gene calls are TRBV5-1 and TRBJ2-7; TRBD1 agrees at 7 bases. Germline CDR1 reads SGHRS; CDR2 reads YFSETQ. This CDR3 spans 14 amino acids. Losses at the gene ends were 6 bases for V and 0 bases for J; bases not matched to a gene: 6. CDR3 DNA: TGCGCCAGCAAGGGACAGCGAGACTCCTACGAGCAGTACTTC. The encoded protein is CASKGQRDSYEQYF. The full variable domain, with the rest looked up from reference TRBV5-1 and TRBJ2-7, is KAGVTQTPRYLIKTRGQQVTLSCSPISGHRSVSWYQQTPGQGLQFLFEYFSETQRNKGNFPGRFSGRQFSNSRSEMNVSTLELGDSALYLCASKGQRDSYEQYFGPGTRLTVT.

The CDR3 DNA follows: TGTGCCAGCTCACCCACACAGATTAACACTGAAGCTTTCTTT. Translated: CASSPTQINTEAFF. The chain couples TRBV18 to TRBJ1-1; D is ambiguous. The length of the CDR3 is 14 residues. Germline V gives CDR1 KGHSH, CDR2 LQKENI. V lost 3 bases and J lost 2, with 10 bases in between.

The chain recombines TRBV3-1 (or the pseudogene TRBV3-2) with TRBJ1-2, with a tentative D call TRBD1 (5 bases). CDR3 length: 14 amino acids. In germline, CDR1 is LGHDT, CDR2 YNNKEL (reference sequence). Trimming took off 1 base at V and 4 bases at J, with 10 bases between the two ends. The CDR3 DNA follows: TGTGCCAGCAGCCAAGCGAGTGGGGGCTATGGCTACACCTTC. Its protein product is CASSQASGGYGYTF.

V gene TRBV5-1 combines with J gene TRBJ1-6; 7 nucleotides match TRBD1. The CDR3 runs 14 residues. Germline CDR1 and CDR2: SGHRS and YFSETQ. Unmatched junction bases numbered 4, after V lost 0 bases and J lost 10 bases. In DNA form, the CDR3 reads TGCGCCAGCAGCTTGGGACAGGGCAGCTCACCCCTCCACTTT. It is translated as CASSLGQGSSPLHF.

In this sample, this clone turned up once. The CDR3 DNA is TGTGCCAGCAGCCGGGGCAAGACTGGGGAGCAGTACTTC. The encoded protein is CASSRGKTGEQYF. The chain recombines TRBV3-1 (or the pseudogene TRBV3-2) with TRBJ2-7, with D possibly being TRBD1 (5 bases). From germline, CDR1 is LGHDT and CDR2 YNNKEL (reference sequence). Trimming took 4 bases from V and 7 from J, leaving 14 bases between them. CDR3 length equals 13 residues.

V gene TRBV11-3 combines with J gene TRBJ1-1; 7 bases are a match to TRBD1. CDR3 length equals 16 residues. Germline V lookup: CDR1 SGHNT, CDR2 YENEEA. The trim removed 4 bases at V and 0 bases at J, leaving 8 bases unmatched. This CDR3 is CASSSSRDSMNTEAFF. The CDR3 DNA reads as TGTGCCAGCAGCTCCTCCCGGGACAGTATGAACACTGAAGCTTTCTTT.

This clone showed up just a few times. The rearrangement links TRBV28 to TRBJ1-4; D unresolved. The V end was cut by 5 bases, the J end by 4 bases, with 5 bases between. CDR1 is MDHEN and CDR2 is SYDVKM in the germline V gene. The CDR3 consists of 12 residues. Here the CDR3 DNA reads TGTGCCAGCAGTAGCGGTAATGAAAAACTGTTTTTT. This translates into CASSSGNEKLFF.

The V gene is TRBV28, the J gene TRBJ2-2; D is undetermined. CDR1 is MDHEN and CDR2 is SYDVKM in the germline V gene. V lost 4 bases and J 3 bases, leaving 18 bases between the germline ends. The CDR3 runs to 17 residues. Here the CDR3 DNA reads TGTGCCAGCAGTTCCCCCCAGAGGTCGGTGTACACCGGGGAGCTGTTTTTT. Protein sequence: CASSSPQRSVYTGELFF.

The chain recombines TRBV28 with TRBJ2-2, with TRBD1 identical over 10 bases. There are 15 residues in the CDR3. Germline values: CDR1 MDHEN, CDR2 SYDVKM. Trimming took 4 bases from V and 5 from J; bases not matched to a gene: 4. The DNA for the CDR3 is TGTGCCAGCAGTTCCGACAGGGGGCGGACCGGGGAGCTGTTTTTT. Its translation: CASSSDRGRTGELFF.

This chain connects TRBV20-1 to TRBJ2-3; D ambiguous. CDR1 is DFQATT and CDR2 is SNEGSKA in the germline V gene (reference sequence). The CDR3 contains 11 residues. V was trimmed by 1 base and J by 15 bases, leaving 14 bases between them. The CDR3 reads CSARVQTLHYF. The DNA of the CDR3 is TGCAGTGCTAGAGTCCAGACGCTCCACTATTTT.

As concerns this clone: The junction does not match germline at one end; this may be a read error. The chain uses TRBV10-3 and TRBJ2-7, with 8 bases that match TRBD1. Germline V gene data show CDR1 as ENHRY and CDR2 as SYGVKD. The length of the CDR3 is 15 residues. Here the CDR3 DNA reads TGTGCCATCCCTGGGGTAGACAGGGGCTCCGACGAGCAGTACTTC. It translates to CAIPGVDRGSDEQYF.